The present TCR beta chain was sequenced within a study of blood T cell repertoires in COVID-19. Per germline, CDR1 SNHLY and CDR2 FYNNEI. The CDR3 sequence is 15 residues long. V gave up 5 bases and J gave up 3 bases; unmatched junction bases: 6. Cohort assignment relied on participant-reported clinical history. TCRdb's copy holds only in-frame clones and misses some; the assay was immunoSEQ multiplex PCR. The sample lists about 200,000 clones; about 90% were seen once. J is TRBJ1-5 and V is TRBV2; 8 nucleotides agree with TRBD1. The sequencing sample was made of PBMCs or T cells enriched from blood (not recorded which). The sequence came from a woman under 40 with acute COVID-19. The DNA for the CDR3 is TGTGCCAGCAGTCGGACAGGGCCGAACAATCAGCCCCAGCATTTT. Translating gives CASSRTGPNNQPQHF.